Detailed here is one TCR beta chain. The antigen is not known. The data were obtained in a study of blood T cells in healthy people across ages. Points from the study as a whole: When one million T cells were used, diversity estimates were thought to be underestimates. Possibly, changes in expanded clonotypes were confounded because donor CMV status was unknown. PBMCs left unsorted prevented a conclusive naive versus antigen-experienced comparison.

CDR1 is MNHEY and CDR2 is SMNVEV in the germline V gene (reference sequence). The CDR3 is 13 amino acids. Sample-barcoded 5' priming and a J-beta primer mix drove a second PCR of 7 to 11 cycles. All samples gave at least 2.5 million CDR3-containing paired-end reads. A single record per CDR3 protein comes from TCRdb applying MiXCR to the 5' RACE reads. The table includes approximately 900,000 distinct CDR3 sequences, about 48% detected once. The TCR sequence derives from a man aged 25 to 40 in good health. Sequencing input: blood. This chain connects TRBV27 to TRBJ2-5; weak D call: TRBD1 (6 bases). Matching the DNA end better, TRBJ2-7 makes the J call doubtful. The CDR3 region is CASSGGQLYEQYF. In DNA, the CDR3 is TGTGCCAGCAGTGGGGGACAACTCTACGAGCAGTACTTC.